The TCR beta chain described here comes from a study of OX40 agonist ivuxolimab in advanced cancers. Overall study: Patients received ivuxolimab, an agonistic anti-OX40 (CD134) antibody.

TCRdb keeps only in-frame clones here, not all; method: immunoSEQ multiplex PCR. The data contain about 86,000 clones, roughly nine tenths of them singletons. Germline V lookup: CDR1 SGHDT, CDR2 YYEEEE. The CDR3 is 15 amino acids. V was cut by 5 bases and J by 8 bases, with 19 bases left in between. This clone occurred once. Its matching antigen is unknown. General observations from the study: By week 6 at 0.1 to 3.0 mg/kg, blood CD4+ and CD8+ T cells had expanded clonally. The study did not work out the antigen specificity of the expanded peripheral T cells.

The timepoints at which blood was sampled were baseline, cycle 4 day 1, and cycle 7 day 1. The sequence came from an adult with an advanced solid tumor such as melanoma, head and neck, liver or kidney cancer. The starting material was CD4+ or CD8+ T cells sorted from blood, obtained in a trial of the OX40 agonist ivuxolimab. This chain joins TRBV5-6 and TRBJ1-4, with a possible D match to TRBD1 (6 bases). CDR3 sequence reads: CASSTPRGAEEKLFF. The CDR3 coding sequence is TGTGCCAGCAGTACCCCCCGGGGGGCTGAGGAAAAACTGTTTTTT.